This T cell receptor beta chain was captured by sequencing in a study of blood T cell repertoires in COVID-19. Study context: Acute and convalescent COVID-19 samples came from the United States, Italy and Spain. In each case, the material was cDNA or gDNA derived from T cells, B-cell-depleted T cells, or PBMCs.

TCRdb's table, derived via immunoSEQ multiplex PCR, lists solely in-frame clones and lacks some. The sample carries some 260,000 clones, approximately 86% recorded once. The CDR3 has 13 residues. With 3 bases removed from V and 5 bases from J, the gap between germline ends came to 11 bases. From germline, CDR1 is DFQATT and CDR2 SNEGSKA (reference sequence). The V gene is TRBV20-1, the J gene TRBJ1-5, with D perhaps matching TRBD1 (6 bases). The receptor's source is a woman at least 80 years old with active or convalescent COVID-19. Sequenced input: peripheral blood. The CDR3 sequence: CSASLQGDQPQHF. The CDR3, as DNA: TGCAGTGCTAGTTTACAGGGAGATCAGCCCCAGCATTTT.